These T cell receptor beta chains were read from a single sample in a study of human T cells and chemical hapten exposure. TCRdb redid the calling of the RACE reads with MiXCR, one entry per CDR3 protein. The profile shows tens of thousands of distinct CDR3 sequences, 9.6% of them singletons. Sequenced material: whole blood, taken in connection with sensitization to the hapten diphenylcyclopropenone (DPC). The source is a woman aged 40-49 years with alopecia areata. Some clones in this sample may be carry-over from other donors' samples. The CDR3 runs from the conserved cysteine through the conserved F or W. The D gene is left open where the match is weak. Expanded clones are given a class, and other clones once, few, many or no size at all.

D: TRBD1
size: .
J: TRBJ2-7
V: TRBV6-2/TRBV6-3
DNA: TGTGCCAGCAACCCTGCCCGACAGGGGGTCTACGAGCAGTACTTC
CDR3: CASNPARQGVYEQYF

D: .
size: once
J: TRBJ1-5
V: TRBV20-1
DNA: TGCAGTGCTAGAGATCCGCGGGGGGGCCTTCAGCCCCAGCATTTT
CDR3: CSARDPRGGLQPQHF

D: .
size: many
J: TRBJ2-3
V: TRBV5-1
DNA: TGCGCCAGCAGTTCGGACGGCGGGACAGATACGCAGTATTTT
CDR3: CASSSDGGTDTQYF

D: TRBD1
size: few
J: TRBJ2-1
V: TRBV29-1
DNA: TGCAGCGCCGGACAGGGGGCGAGCTCCTACAATGAGCAGTTCTTC
CDR3: CSAGQGASSYNEQFF

D: .
size: few
J: TRBJ1-2
V: TRBV20-1
DNA: TGCAGTGCTAGAGATTTCAACCGGAACTATGGCTACACCTTC
CDR3: CSARDFNRNYGYTF

D: .
size: .
J: TRBJ1-1
V: TRBV18
DNA: TGTGCCAGCTCACCACCATCAGCTAGGGGTTACACTGAAGCTTTCTTT
CDR3: CASSPPSARGYTEAFF

D: TRBD1
size: .
J: TRBJ1-2
V: TRBV6-6
DNA: TGTGCCAGCAGCTTCCGGGACAGCTATGGCTACACCTTC
CDR3: CASSFRDSYGYTF

D: .
size: few
J: TRBJ2-7
V: TRBV6-6
DNA: TGTGCCAGCAGGGAGACCGGGACCGGGTACGAGCAGTACTTC
CDR3: CASRETGTGYEQYF

D: .
size: few
J: TRBJ1-1
V: TRBV2
DNA: TGTGCCAGCAGTGAAGCGCACACCCCTGAAGCTTTCTTT
CDR3: CASSEAHTPEAFF

D: .
size: many
J: TRBJ1-5
V: TRBV20-1
DNA: TGCAGTGCCATAAACAGGGCAAATCAGCCCCAGCATTTT
CDR3: CSAINRANQPQHF

D: TRBD1
size: few
J: TRBJ1-1
V: TRBV11-2
DNA: TGTGCCAGCAGGGCCCGACAGGGGGCGGGGAACACTGAAGCTTTCTTT
CDR3: CASRARQGAGNTEAFF

D: TRBD2
size: .
J: TRBJ2-3
V: TRBV3-1
DNA: TGTGCCAGCAGCCAAGACCCCGCCGGGGGGGATACGCAGTATTTT
CDR3: CASSQDPAGGDTQYF

D: TRBD1
size: few
J: TRBJ2-7
V: TRBV5-1
DNA: TGCGCCAGCAGAGCTGCCGGGACAGGCTTCTACGAGCAGTACTTC
CDR3: CASRAAGTGFYEQYF

D: .
size: few
J: TRBJ2-7
V: TRBV4-1
DNA: TGCGCCAGCAGCCAAAGCCCGGTTCGTGGGTACGAGCAGTACTTC
CDR3: CASSQSPVRGYEQYF

D: .
size: .
J: TRBJ1-1
V: TRBV29-1
DNA: TGCAGCGTTGACAAGCCTGGCATGGGTGACACTGAAGCTTTCTTT
CDR3: CSVDKPGMGDTEAFF

D: TRBD2
size: many
J: TRBJ2-3
V: TRBV7-8
DNA: TGTGCCAGCAGCTTAGCGTCGGCGGGGAGGGCAGATACGCAGTATTTT
CDR3: CASSLASAGRADTQYF

D: .
size: many
J: TRBJ2-7
V: TRBV18
DNA: TGTGCCAGCTCACCCAAAAGTCCGGGCTCCTACGAGCAGTACTTC
CDR3: CASSPKSPGSYEQYF

D: .
size: once
J: TRBJ2-1
V: TRBV7-2
DNA: TGTGCCAGCAGCTTGGCGGGTGCTAATGAGCAGTTCTTC
CDR3: CASSLAGANEQFF

D: .
size: .
J: TRBJ2-3
V: TRBV7-2
DNA: TGTGCCAGCAGCTCTCAAGATACGCAGTATTTT
CDR3: CASSSQDTQYF

D: TRBD2
size: few
J: TRBJ2-2
V: TRBV4-1
DNA: TGCGCCAGCAGCCAGACTCTAGCGGGGTTCACCGGGGAGCTGTTTTTT
CDR3: CASSQTLAGFTGELFF

D: .
size: few
J: TRBJ2-7
V: TRBV7-2
DNA: TGTGCCAGCAGCTTAAGACAGGAGGCTCGCGGGCAGTACTTC
CDR3: CASSLRQEARGQYF

D: .
size: few
J: TRBJ2-3
V: TRBV4-1
DNA: TGCGCCAGCAGCCAAGTCCATACAGATACGCAGTATTTT
CDR3: CASSQVHTDTQYF